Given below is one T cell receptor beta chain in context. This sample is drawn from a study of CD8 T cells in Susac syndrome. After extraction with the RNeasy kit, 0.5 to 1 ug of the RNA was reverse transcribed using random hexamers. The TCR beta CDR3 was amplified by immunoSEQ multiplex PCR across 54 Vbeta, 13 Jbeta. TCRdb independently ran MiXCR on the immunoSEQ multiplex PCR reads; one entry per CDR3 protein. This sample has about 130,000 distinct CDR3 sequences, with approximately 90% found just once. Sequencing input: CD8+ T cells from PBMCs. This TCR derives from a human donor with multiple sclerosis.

The CDR3 is CASSLRGQPDTQYF. DNA for the CDR3: TGTGCCAGCAGCCTCCGGGGGCAGCCTGATACGCAGTATTTT. This chain connects TRBV3-1 to TRBJ2-3; D assignment may be TRBD1 or TRBD2 (6 bases each). Germline V gene sequence: CDR1 LGHDT, CDR2 YNNKEL (reference sequence). V gave up 4 bases and J gave up 6 bases, with 14 bases separating them. The CDR3 is made up of 14 amino acids.